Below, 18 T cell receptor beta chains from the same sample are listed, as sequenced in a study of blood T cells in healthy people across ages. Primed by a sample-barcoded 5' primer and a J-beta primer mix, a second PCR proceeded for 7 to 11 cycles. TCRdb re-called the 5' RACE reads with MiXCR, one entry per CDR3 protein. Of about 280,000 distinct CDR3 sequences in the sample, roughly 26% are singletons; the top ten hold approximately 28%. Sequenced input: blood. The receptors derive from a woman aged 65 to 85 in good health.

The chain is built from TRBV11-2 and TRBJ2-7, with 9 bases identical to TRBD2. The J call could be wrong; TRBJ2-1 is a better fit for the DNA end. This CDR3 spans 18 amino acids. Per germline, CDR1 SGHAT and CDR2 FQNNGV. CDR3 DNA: TGTGCCAGCAGCTCGGGGGGCCTAGCGGGAAGGCCCTACAATGAGCAGTTCTTC. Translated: CASSSGGLAGRPYNEQFF.

The chain's CDR3 is CASSYPVLSGANVLTF. CDR3 bases: TGCGCCAGCAGCTACCCGGTACTCTCTGGGGCCAACGTCCTGACTTTC. V is TRBV5-1 and J is TRBJ2-6, with no clear D. Germline CDR1 SGHRS, CDR2 YFSETQ. The CDR3 is 16 amino acids. V lost 3 bases, J lost 0 bases, and 10 bases lay in between.

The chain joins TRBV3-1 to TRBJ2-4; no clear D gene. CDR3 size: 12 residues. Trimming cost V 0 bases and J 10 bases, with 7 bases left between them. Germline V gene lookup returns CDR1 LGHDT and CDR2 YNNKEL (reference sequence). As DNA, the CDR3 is TGTGCCAGCAGCCAAGATCCGGCTATTCAGTACTTC. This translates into CASSQDPAIQYF.

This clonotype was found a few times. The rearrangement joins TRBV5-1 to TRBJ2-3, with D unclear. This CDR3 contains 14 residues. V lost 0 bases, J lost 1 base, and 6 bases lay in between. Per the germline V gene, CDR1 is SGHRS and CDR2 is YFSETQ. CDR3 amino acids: CASSLGYRTDTQYF. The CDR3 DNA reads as TGCGCCAGCAGCTTGGGCTACCGCACAGATACGCAGTATTTT.

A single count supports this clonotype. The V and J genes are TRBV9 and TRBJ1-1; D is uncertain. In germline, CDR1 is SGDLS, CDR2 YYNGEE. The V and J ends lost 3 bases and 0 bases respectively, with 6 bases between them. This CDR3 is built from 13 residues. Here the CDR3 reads CASSGYMNTEAFF. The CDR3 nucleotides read TGTGCCAGCAGCGGCTACATGAACACTGAAGCTTTCTTT.

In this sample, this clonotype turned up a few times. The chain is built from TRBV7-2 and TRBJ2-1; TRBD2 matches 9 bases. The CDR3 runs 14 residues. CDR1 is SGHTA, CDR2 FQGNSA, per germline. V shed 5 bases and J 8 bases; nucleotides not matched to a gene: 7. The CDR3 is CASSRSGSTYEQFF. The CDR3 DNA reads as TGTGCCAGCAGCCGTAGCGGGAGTACCTATGAGCAGTTCTTC. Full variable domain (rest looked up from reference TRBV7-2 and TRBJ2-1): GAGVSQSPSNKVTEKGKDVELRCDPISGHTALYWYRQSLGQGLEFLIYFQGNSAPDKSGLPSDRFSAERTGGSVSTLTIQRTQQEDSAVYLCASSRSGSTYEQFFGPGTRLTVL.

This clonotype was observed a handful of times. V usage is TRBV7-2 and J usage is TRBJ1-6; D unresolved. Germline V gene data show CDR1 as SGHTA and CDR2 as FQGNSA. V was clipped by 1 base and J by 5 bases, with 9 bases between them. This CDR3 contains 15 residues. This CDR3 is CASSLDVSHNSPLHF. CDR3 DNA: TGTGCCAGCAGCTTAGATGTCAGCCATAATTCACCCCTCCACTTT.

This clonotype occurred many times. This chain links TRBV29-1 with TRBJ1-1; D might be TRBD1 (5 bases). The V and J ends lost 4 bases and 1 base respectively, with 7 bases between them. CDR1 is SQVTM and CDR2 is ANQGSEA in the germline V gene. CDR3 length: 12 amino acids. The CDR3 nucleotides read TGCAGCGTTGGACAGACGAACACTGAAGCTTTCTTT. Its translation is CSVGQTNTEAFF.

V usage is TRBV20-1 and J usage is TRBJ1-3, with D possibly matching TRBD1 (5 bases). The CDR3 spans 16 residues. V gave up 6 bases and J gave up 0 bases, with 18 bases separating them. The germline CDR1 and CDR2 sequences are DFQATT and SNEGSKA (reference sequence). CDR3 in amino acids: CSADPGTGVSGNTIYF. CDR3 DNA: TGCAGTGCGGATCCCGGGACGGGTGTCTCTGGAAACACCATATATTTT.

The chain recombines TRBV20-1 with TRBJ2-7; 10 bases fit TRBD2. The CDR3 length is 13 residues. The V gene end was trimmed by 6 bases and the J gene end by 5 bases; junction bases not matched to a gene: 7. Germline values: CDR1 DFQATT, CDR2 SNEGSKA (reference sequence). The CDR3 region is CSAQAGGPNEQYF. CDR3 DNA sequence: TGCAGTGCCCAAGCGGGAGGGCCGAACGAGCAGTACTTC.

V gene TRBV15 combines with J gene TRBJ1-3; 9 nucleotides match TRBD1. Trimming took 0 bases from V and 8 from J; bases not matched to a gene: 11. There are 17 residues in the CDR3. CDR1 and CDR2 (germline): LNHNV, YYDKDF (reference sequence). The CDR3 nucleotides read TGTGCCACCAGCAGAGATGGCCGGGACAGGGAAGGGTACACCATATATTTT. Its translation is CATSRDGRDREGYTIYF.

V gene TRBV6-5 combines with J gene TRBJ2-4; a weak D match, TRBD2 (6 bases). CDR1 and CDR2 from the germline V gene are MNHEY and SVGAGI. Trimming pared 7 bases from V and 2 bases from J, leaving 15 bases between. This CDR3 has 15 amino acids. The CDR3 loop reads CASIIAGRTKNIQYF. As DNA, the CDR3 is TGTGCCAGCATTATCGCCGGGAGAACCAAAAACATTCAGTACTTC.

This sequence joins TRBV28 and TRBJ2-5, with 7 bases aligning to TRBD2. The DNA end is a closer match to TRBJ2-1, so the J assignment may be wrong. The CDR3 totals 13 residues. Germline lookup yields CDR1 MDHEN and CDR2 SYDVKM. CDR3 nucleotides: TGTGCCAGCGGGGAGCGGGAAAGGAATGAGCAGTTCTTC. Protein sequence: CASGERERNEQFF.

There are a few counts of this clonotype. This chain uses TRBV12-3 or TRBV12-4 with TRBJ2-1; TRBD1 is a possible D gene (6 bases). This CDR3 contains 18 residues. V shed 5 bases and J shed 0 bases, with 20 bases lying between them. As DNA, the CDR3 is TGTGCCAGCAGTACACAAAGGGGACACCCGAGCTCCTACAATGAGCAGTTCTTC. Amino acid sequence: CASSTQRGHPSSYNEQFF.

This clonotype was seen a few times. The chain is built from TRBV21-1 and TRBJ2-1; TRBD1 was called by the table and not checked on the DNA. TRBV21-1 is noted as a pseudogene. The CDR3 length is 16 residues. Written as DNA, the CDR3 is TGTGCCAGCAGCAAAGGGGCGTGGGGCTCCTACAATGAGCAGTTCTTC. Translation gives CASSKGAWGSYNEQFF.

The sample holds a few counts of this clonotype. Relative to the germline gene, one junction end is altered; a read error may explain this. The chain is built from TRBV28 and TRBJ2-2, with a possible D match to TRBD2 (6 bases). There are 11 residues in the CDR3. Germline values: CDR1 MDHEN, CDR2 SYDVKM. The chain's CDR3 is CSAGGGGELFF. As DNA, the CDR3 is TGCTCGGCCGGGGGTGGCGGGGAGCTGTTTTTT.

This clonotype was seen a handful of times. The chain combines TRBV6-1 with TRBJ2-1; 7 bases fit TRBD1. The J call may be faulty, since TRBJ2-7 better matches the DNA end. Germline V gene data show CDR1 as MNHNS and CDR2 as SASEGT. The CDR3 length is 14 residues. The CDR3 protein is CASSERRDSSEQYF. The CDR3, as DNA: TGTGCCAGCAGTGAGAGAAGGGACAGTAGCGAGCAGTACTTC.

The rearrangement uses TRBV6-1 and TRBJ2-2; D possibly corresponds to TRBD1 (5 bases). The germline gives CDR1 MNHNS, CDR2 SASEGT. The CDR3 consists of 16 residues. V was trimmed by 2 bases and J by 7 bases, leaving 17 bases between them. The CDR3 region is CASSESTTTRGGELFF. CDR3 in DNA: TGTGCCAGCAGTGAAAGTACGACAACAAGGGGCGGGGAGCTGTTTTTT.